This T cell receptor beta chain was sequenced for a study of T cell changes during pregnancy in multiple sclerosis. Produced via immunoSEQ multiplex PCR; TCRdb's table is partial and in-frame only. The table records around 48,000 clones, approximately 92% of them present only once. CDR1 is MNHEY and CDR2 is SMNVEV in the germline V gene (reference sequence). Trimming at V came to 2 bases and at J to 3 bases, leaving 4 bases not matched to a gene. The CDR3 contains 15 residues. Material: CD4+ T cells from peripheral blood mononuclear cells, obtained in the third trimester of pregnancy. The rearrangement joins TRBV27 to TRBJ1-5; TRBD1 matches 7 bases. This receptor was obtained from a female donor with multiple sclerosis, enrolled in a pregnancy study. CDR3 DNA sequence: TGTGCCAGCAGTTTACGGGGACAGCACAATCAGCCCCAGCATTTT. Amino acid sequence: CASSLRGQHNQPQHF.